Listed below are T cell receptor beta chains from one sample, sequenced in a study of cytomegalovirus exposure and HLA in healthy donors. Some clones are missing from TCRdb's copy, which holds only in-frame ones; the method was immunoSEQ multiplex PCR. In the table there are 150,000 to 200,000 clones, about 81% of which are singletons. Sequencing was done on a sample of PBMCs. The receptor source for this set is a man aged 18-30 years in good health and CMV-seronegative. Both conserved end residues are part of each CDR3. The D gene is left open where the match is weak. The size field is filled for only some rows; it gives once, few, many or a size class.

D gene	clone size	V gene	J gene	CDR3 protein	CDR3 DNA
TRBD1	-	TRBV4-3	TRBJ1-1	CASSQGGQANTEAFF	TGCGCCAGCAGCCAAGGGGGACAGGCGAACACTGAAGCTTTCTTT
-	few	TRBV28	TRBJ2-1	CASNPRVREGNEQFF	TGTGCCAGCAACCCCCGGGTCCGCGAGGGCAATGAGCAGTTCTTC
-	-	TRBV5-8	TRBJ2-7	CASSGQHSYEQYF	TGTGCCAGCAGTGGACAGCACTCCTACGAGCAGTACTTC
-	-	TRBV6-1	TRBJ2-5	CASRILRNQETQYF	TGTGCCAGCAGGATACTCAGGAACCAAGAGACCCAGTACTTC
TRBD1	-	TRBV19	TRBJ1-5	CASSTDRDQPQHF	TGTGCCAGTAGTACCGACAGGGATCAGCCCCAGCATTTT
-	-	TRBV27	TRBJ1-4	CASSFSANEKLFF	TGTGCCAGCAGTTTTAGCGCGAATGAAAAACTGTTTTTT
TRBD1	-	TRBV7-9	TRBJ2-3	CASSLKGQGAKRGTDTQYF	TGTGCCAGCAGCCTAAAGGGACAGGGGGCGAAGCGAGGAACAGATACGCAGTATTTT
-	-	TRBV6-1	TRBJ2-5	CASSERVPFRTQYF	TGTGCCAGCAGTGAAAGAGTTCCTTTTCGGACCCAGTACTTC
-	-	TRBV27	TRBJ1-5	CASSFNSRSNQPQHF	TGTGCCAGCAGTTTTAACAGCCGTAGCAATCAGCCCCAGCATTTT
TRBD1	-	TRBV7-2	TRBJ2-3	CASSLGTGLGEDTQYF	TGTGCCAGCAGCTTAGGGACAGGGTTAGGGGAAGATACGCAGTATTTT
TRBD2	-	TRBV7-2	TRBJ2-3	CASSRKLAGLSTSTDTQYF	TGTGCCAGCAGCCGAAAGTTAGCGGGGCTCTCCACAAGCACAGATACGCAGTATTTT
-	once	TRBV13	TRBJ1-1	CASSLGRLNTEAFF	TGTGCCAGCAGCCTGGGCAGACTAAACACTGAAGCTTTCTTT
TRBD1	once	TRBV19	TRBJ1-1	CASSVATGSTEAFF	TGTGCCAGTAGCGTGGCGACAGGGAGCACTGAAGCTTTCTTT
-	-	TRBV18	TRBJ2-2	CASSPNRDTGELFF	TGTGCCAGCTCACCCAACAGGGACACCGGGGAGCTGTTTTTT
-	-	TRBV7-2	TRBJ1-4	CASSQTLTDPKELFF	TGTGCCAGCAGCCAGACCCTGACAGACCCCAAGGAACTGTTTTTT